Listed here are 16 T cell receptor beta chains from one sample, sequenced in a study of blood T cell repertoires in COVID-19. This table comes from immunoSEQ multiplex PCR, and its TCRdb copy is limited to in-frame clones, with some not included. In the table there are around 100,000 clones, around four fifths of which are singletons. The source material was peripheral blood. These receptor sequences come from a man between 65 and 79 years old with active or convalescent COVID-19.

This chain connects TRBV2 to TRBJ2-3; D perhaps matches TRBD2 (6 bases). The CDR3 runs to 16 residues. CDR1 is SNHLY, CDR2 FYNNEI, per germline. Trimming stripped 7 bases from V and 4 bases from J, with 21 bases between. The CDR3 protein is CASNPPRGGGPDTQYF. The CDR3 DNA sequence: TGTGCCAGCAACCCTCCCCGGGGTGGAGGGCCAGATACGCAGTATTTT. The full variable domain, with the rest looked up from reference TRBV2 and TRBJ2-3, is EPEVTQTPSHQVTQMGQEVILRCVPISNHLYFYWYRQILGQKVEFLVSFYNNEISEKSEIFDDQFSVERPDGSNFTLKIRSTKLEDSAMYFCASNPPRGGGPDTQYFGPGTRLTVL.

The CDR3 region has the DNA TGCGCCAGCAGCCAAGATTTGCGGGGCTACAATGAGCAGTTCTTC. Its protein is CASSQDLRGYNEQFF. This chain uses TRBV4-3 with TRBJ2-1, with D perhaps matching TRBD2 (6 bases). Trimming took 0 bases from V and 3 from J, leaving 9 bases between them. From germline, CDR1 is LGHNA and CDR2 YSLEER. The CDR3 is 15 residues long.

In its sample, this clone was seen once. The rearrangement links TRBV2 to TRBJ2-7; tentatively, D is TRBD1 (6 bases). The germline V and J ends were trimmed by 3 bases and 2 bases, with 14 bases remaining between them. The germline CDR1 and CDR2 sequences are SNHLY and FYNNEI. The CDR3 runs to 15 residues. The CDR3 DNA reads TGTGCCAGCAGTGACCTACCAGGGGCCCCCTACGAGCAGTACTTC. Amino acid sequence: CASSDLPGAPYEQYF. The full variable domain, rest sourced from reference TRBV2 and TRBJ2-7, is EPEVTQTPSHQVTQMGQEVILRCVPISNHLYFYWYRQILGQKVEFLVSFYNNEISEKSEIFDDQFSVERPDGSNFTLKIRSTKLEDSAMYFCASSDLPGAPYEQYFGPGTRLTVT.

This rearrangement joins TRBV20-1 to TRBJ2-1; D remains unclear. Trimming pared 7 bases from V and 6 bases from J, leaving 10 bases between. Germline V gene lookup returns CDR1 DFQATT and CDR2 SNEGSKA (reference sequence). The CDR3 runs 11 residues. Here the CDR3 reads CSVRVINEQFF. The CDR3, as DNA: TGCAGTGTAAGAGTAATCAATGAGCAGTTCTTC.

V usage is TRBV19 and J usage is TRBJ1-5, with 8 bases aligning to TRBD1. Germline V gene data show CDR1 as LNHDA and CDR2 as SQIVND (reference sequence). V gave up 8 bases and J gave up 5 bases; unmatched junction bases: 11. The CDR3 loop spans 15 amino acids. Here the CDR3 reads CASFGTGLGYQPQHF. CDR3 nucleotide sequence: TGTGCCAGTTTCGGGACAGGTTTGGGGTATCAGCCCCAGCATTTT.

At least ten counts were recorded for this clone. This chain joins TRBV14 and TRBJ1-2, with D perhaps matching TRBD1 (5 bases). The CDR3 totals 16 residues. The ends were cut back, 1 base at V and 8 bases at J, with 20 bases in the middle. Germline V CDR1 and CDR2: SGHDN, FVKESK. This CDR3 is CASSQALGGGEGGYTF. The CDR3, as DNA: TGTGCCAGCAGCCAAGCCTTAGGAGGAGGGGAAGGAGGCTACACCTTC.

The rearrangement links TRBV4-2 to TRBJ2-7; 10 nucleotides line up with TRBD2. The J segment lost 7 bases and the V segment lost 5 bases, leaving 8 bases of the junction unmatched. The CDR3 sequence is 14 residues long. Germline V gene data show CDR1 as LGHNA and CDR2 as YNFKEQ. CDR3 in amino acids: CASSKAGGPGEQYF. CDR3 nucleotide sequence: TGTGCCAGCAGCAAAGCGGGAGGGCCTGGGGAGCAGTACTTC.

The chain is built from TRBV19 and TRBJ1-6; tentative D call: TRBD1 (6 bases). CDR1 and CDR2 (germline): LNHDA, SQIVND (reference sequence). The CDR3 has 12 residues. V was trimmed by 6 bases and J by 15 bases, leaving 15 bases between them. In DNA, the CDR3 is TGTGCCAGTAGCCCCGTGACAGGTGTCCTCCACTTT. Residues: CASSPVTGVLHF. Variable domain in full (rest from reference TRBV19 and TRBJ1-6): DGGITQSPKYLFRKEGQNVTLSCEQNLNHDAMYWYRQDPGQGLRLIYYSQIVNDFQKGDIAEGYSVSREKKESFPLTVTSAQKNPTAFYLCASSPVTGVLHFGNGTRLTVT.

The chain is built from TRBV5-1 and TRBJ1-1; D not certain. V lost 3 bases and J 2 bases, leaving 8 bases between the germline ends. The CDR3 length is 13 residues. CDR1 is SGHRS and CDR2 is YFSETQ in the germline V gene. The CDR3 coding sequence is TGCGCCAGCAGCTGGCAGGAAAACACTGAAGCTTTCTTT. Translation: CASSWQENTEAFF.

The rearrangement joins TRBV18 to TRBJ2-7; a weak D match, TRBD1 (6 bases). V gave up 2 bases and J gave up 3 bases, with 14 bases separating them. This CDR3 is built from 15 residues. Germline CDR1 reads KGHSH; CDR2 reads LQKENI. For the CDR3, the DNA is TGTGCCAGCTCACCAAAGGAAGGGACAAGCTACGAGCAGTACTTC. Translating gives CASSPKEGTSYEQYF.

The chain is built from TRBV24-1 and TRBJ2-2; D is uncertain. Trimming pared 5 bases from V and 6 bases from J, leaving 18 bases between. Germline CDR1 is KGHDR and CDR2 is SFDVKD. The CDR3 has 16 residues. In DNA, the CDR3 is TGTGCCACCAGTGGCAAGTGGGCGCACATCCCCGGGGAGCTGTTTTTT. This encodes CATSGKWAHIPGELFF.

This clone was picked up a small number of times. The V call is TRBV28, the J call TRBJ2-3; D not certain. Trimming cost V 9 bases and J 2 bases, with 9 bases left between them. Germline lookup yields CDR1 MDHEN and CDR2 SYDVKM. The CDR3 loop spans 12 amino acids. The CDR3 here is CASAAITDTQYF. Here the CDR3 DNA reads TGTGCCAGTGCGGCCATCACAGATACGCAGTATTTT. The full variable domain, with the rest looked up from reference TRBV28 and TRBJ2-3, is DVKVTQSSRYLVKRTGEKVFLECVQDMDHENMFWYRQDPGLGLRLIYFSYDVKMKEKGDIPEGYSVSREKKERFSLILESASTNQTSMYLCASAAITDTQYFGPGTRLTVL.

The chain couples TRBV9 to TRBJ2-7, with 7 bases that match TRBD2. The ends lost 2 bases at V and 0 bases at J; junction bases unmatched: 2. Germline CDR1 SGDLS, CDR2 YYNGEE. The CDR3 consists of 14 residues. DNA for the CDR3: TGTGCCAGCAGCGTCGGGACTAACTCCTACGAGCAGTACTTC. This translates into CASSVGTNSYEQYF.

The J gene is TRBJ1-2, the V gene TRBV25-1; 7 bases align to TRBD1. This CDR3 comprises 14 residues. Trimming took 4 bases from V and 7 from J; bases not matched to a gene: 9. Looked up from germline, CDR1 is MGHDK and CDR2 is SYGVNS. The CDR3 DNA reads as TGTGCCAGCAGTGTTGGGACAGACCGTTCTGGCTACACCTTC. Residues: CASSVGTDRSGYTF.

This clone was counted a single time. The chain joins TRBV18 to TRBJ1-1, with a possible D match to TRBD1 (6 bases). CDR3 size: 15 residues. Germline-derived CDR1 and CDR2 are KGHSH and LQKENI. The V gene lost 2 bases and the J gene lost 1 base, with 11 bases spanning the gap. The CDR3 region is CASSPRTATNTEAFF. CDR3 sequence (DNA): TGTGCCAGCTCACCAAGGACAGCGACGAACACTGAAGCTTTCTTT. The full variable domain, rest sourced from reference TRBV18 and TRBJ1-1, is NAGVMQNPRHLVRRRGQEARLRCSPMKGHSHVYWYRQLPEEGLKFMVYLQKENIIDESGMPKERFSAEFPKEGPSILRIQQVVRGDSAAYFCASSPRTATNTEAFFGQGTRLTVV.

The chain has TRBV7-9 and TRBJ2-3; D perhaps matches TRBD2 (6 bases). This CDR3 region has 16 residues. Germline-derived CDR1 and CDR2 are SEHNR and FQNEAQ (reference sequence). Deletions cut 1 base from V and 1 base from J, with 12 bases between. CDR3 sequence reads: CASSLVVGGGTDTQYF. CDR3 bases: TGTGCCAGCAGCTTAGTGGTGGGAGGAGGCACAGATACGCAGTATTTT.